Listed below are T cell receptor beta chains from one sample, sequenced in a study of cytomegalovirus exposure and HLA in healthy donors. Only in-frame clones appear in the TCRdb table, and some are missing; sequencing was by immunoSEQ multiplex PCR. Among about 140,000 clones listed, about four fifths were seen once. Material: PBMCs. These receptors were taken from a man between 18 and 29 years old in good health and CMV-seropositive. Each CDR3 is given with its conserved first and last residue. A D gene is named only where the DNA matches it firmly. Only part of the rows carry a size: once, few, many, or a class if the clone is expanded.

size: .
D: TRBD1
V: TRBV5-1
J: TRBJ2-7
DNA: TGCGCCAGCAGCCTGGGACAGGGGAGGCCCTACGAGCAGTACTTC
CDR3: CASSLGQGRPYEQYF

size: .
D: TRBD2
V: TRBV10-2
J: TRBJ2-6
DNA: TGCGCCAGCAGTCTGGCGAGCGGGAGGAACGCTGGGGCCAACGTCCTGACTTTC
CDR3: CASSLASGRNAGANVLTF

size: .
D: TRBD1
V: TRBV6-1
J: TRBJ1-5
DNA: TGTGCCAGTACAGGGGGCGAGCAGCCCCAGCATTTT
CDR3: CASTGGEQPQHF

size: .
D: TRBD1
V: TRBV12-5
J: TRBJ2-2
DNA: TGTGCTAGTGGCCGGGACAGGAGTTTGACCGGGGAGCTGTTTTTT
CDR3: CASGRDRSLTGELFF

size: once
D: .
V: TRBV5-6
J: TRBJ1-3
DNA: TGTGCCAGCAGCTTTGGTCTGCCGGGCGGGGGATCCAACACCATATATTTT
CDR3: CASSFGLPGGGSNTIYF

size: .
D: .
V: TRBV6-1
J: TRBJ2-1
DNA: TGTGCCAGCAGCCCCAGTCAGGATCCCTACAATGAGCAGTTCTTC
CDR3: CASSPSQDPYNEQFF

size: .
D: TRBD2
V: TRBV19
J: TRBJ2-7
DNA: TGTGCCAGTAGTATAGGGTCCGGGACTAGCGGCTACGAGCAGTACTTC
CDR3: CASSIGSGTSGYEQYF

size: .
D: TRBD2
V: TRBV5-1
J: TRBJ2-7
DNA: TGCGCCAGCAGCTTGACTAGCGGCTACGAGCAGTACTTC
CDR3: CASSLTSGYEQYF

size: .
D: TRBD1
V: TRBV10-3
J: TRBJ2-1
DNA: TGTGCCAGTGACTCAGGGGGACGCAATGAGCAGTTCTTC
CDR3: CASDSGGRNEQFF

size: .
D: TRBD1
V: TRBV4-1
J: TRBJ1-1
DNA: TGCGCCAGCAGCCAAGAGCCAGGGGGCACTGAAGCTTTCTTT
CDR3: CASSQEPGGTEAFF

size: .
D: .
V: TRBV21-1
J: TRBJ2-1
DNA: TGTGCCAGCACGGAGGAGAACCGACTTAACAATGAGCAGTTCTTC
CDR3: CASTEENRLNNEQFF

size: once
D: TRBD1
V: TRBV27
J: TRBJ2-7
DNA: TGTGCCAGCAGTTTGGTACAGGGGTCGGACGAGCAGTACTTC
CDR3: CASSLVQGSDEQYF

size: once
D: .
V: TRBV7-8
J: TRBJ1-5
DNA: TGTGCCAGCAGCTTATACCCCCCCCCATTAGTTTTTCAGCCCCAGCATTTT
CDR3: CASSLYPPPLVFQPQHF